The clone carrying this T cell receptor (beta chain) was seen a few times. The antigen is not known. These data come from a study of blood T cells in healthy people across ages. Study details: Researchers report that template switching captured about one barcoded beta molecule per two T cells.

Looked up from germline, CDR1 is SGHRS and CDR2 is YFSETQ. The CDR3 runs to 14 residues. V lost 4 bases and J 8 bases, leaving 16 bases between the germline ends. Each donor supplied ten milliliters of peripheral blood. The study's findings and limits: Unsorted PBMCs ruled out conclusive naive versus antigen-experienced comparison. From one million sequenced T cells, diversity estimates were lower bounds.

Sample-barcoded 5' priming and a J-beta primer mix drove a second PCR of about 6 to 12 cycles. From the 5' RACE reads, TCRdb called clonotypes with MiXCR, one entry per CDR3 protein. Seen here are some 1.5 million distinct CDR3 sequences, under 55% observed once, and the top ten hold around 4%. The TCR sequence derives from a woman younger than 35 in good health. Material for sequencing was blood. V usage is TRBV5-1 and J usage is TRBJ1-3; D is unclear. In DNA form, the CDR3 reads TGCGCCAGCAGCCCCCGGGCCGCGGCAGACACCATATATTTT. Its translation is CASSPRAAADTIYF.